This TCR beta chain originates from a study of post-analysis software for immune sequencing data. Whole-study results and caveats: Strong same-batch co-clustering of samples appeared with F measure clustering. For normalized Chao1 diversity, multiple sclerosis patients scored significantly lower than controls did. Patients showed TRBV5-6, TRBV5-1 and TRBV20-1 among about five TRBV segments more frequent than in controls.

The CDR3 sequence is 14 residues long. CDR1 and CDR2 from the germline V gene are MNHEY and SVGEGT. Unmatched junction bases numbered 5, after V lost 8 bases and J lost 6 bases. This clonotype was observed a handful of times. The antigen is not known. Unique molecular identifiers were built into the TCR beta cDNA libraries. TCRdb recomputed calls from the PCR reads with MiXCR, one row per CDR3 protein. The table shows 800,000 to 950,000 distinct CDR3 sequences, with around 50% occurring only once. The V gene is TRBV6-2 or TRBV6-3, the J gene TRBJ1-6; 9 nucleotides align to TRBD1. Sequencing was done on a sample of blood. This clonotype was obtained from a girl under 18 with multiple sclerosis. CDR3: CASDRDRVNSPLHF. CDR3 nucleotide sequence: TGTGCCAGCGACCGGGACAGGGTTAATTCACCCCTCCACTTT.